This T cell receptor (beta chain) emerged from a study of cytomegalovirus exposure and HLA in healthy donors. PCR involved 60 Vbeta and 13 Jbeta primers. Produced via immunoSEQ multiplex PCR; TCRdb's table is partial and in-frame only. The repertoire consists of about 140,000 clones, with more than 75% occurring once and the leading ten covering 2.5% to 3%. The CDR3 consists of 16 residues. V dropped 0 bases and J dropped 1 base, with 15 bases sitting between them. In germline, CDR1 is SQVTM, CDR2 ANQGSEA. This receptor was identified in a female donor in good health and CMV-seronegative. The sequencing sample was made of PBMCs. The chain is built from TRBV29-1 and TRBJ1-1; D remains unclear. The CDR3 DNA reads as TGCAGCGTTGAAGATATCGCCGGGGATCCGAACACTGAAGCTTTCTTT. Translated: CSVEDIAGDPNTEAFF.